These T cell receptor beta chains were read from a single sample in a study of T cell repertoires in cytomegalovirus infection. TCRdb recomputed calls from the reads with MiXCR, one row per CDR3 protein. The sample comprises around 210,000 distinct CDR3 sequences, 5% to 8.5% of which are singletons, and under 7% rests with the top ten. Sequenced: PBMCs. The receptors originated from a human donor in good health (CMV status not recorded). Some clones in this sample may be carry-over from other donors' samples. The CDR3 runs from the conserved cysteine through the conserved F or W. Fields, in order: J gene, D gene, clone size, V gene, CDR3 DNA, CDR3 protein. The D gene is left open where the match is weak. Clone size appears in some rows only: once, few, many, or a class for an expanded clone.

J gene: TRBJ2-3
D gene: TRBD2
clone size: many
V gene: TRBV7-9
CDR3 DNA: TGTGCCAGCAGCGCTAGCGGGGCTGATACGCAGTATTTT
CDR3 protein: CASSASGADTQYF

J gene: TRBJ1-5
D gene: -
clone size: many
V gene: TRBV7-2
CDR3 DNA: TGTGCCAGCAGCCCTCAGGGTCTTAGCAATCAGCCCCAGCATTTT
CDR3 protein: CASSPQGLSNQPQHF

J gene: TRBJ1-6
D gene: -
clone size: many
V gene: TRBV12-5
CDR3 DNA: TGTGCTAGTGGTTTGGCCGGGGTAGAACCACCCCTCCACTTT
CDR3 protein: CASGLAGVEPPLHF

J gene: TRBJ1-6
D gene: -
clone size: many
V gene: TRBV10-3
CDR3 DNA: TGTGCCATCAGGACGGGAGATTGGGAAGAAGGACCCCTCCACTTT
CDR3 protein: CAIRTGDWEEGPLHF

J gene: TRBJ1-5
D gene: -
clone size: many
V gene: TRBV28
CDR3 DNA: TGTGCCAGCAGTTCCCTTAGGGTTAGCAATCAGCCCCAGCATTTT
CDR3 protein: CASSSLRVSNQPQHF

J gene: TRBJ2-6
D gene: -
clone size: -
V gene: TRBV28
CDR3 DNA: TGTGCCAGCACCTATCTACAGGGCTCTGGGGCCAACGTCCTGACTTTC
CDR3 protein: CASTYLQGSGANVLTF

J gene: TRBJ2-5
D gene: TRBD2
clone size: many
V gene: TRBV29-1
CDR3 DNA: TGCAGCGTTGTGCTAGCGGAAGAGACCCAGTACTTC
CDR3 protein: CSVVLAEETQYF

J gene: TRBJ2-7
D gene: TRBD2
clone size: -
V gene: TRBV15
CDR3 DNA: TGTGCCACCAGCAGAGATAACCGACCGGGGGGCGAGCAGTACTTC
CDR3 protein: CATSRDNRPGGEQYF

J gene: TRBJ2-2
D gene: -
clone size: many
V gene: TRBV2
CDR3 DNA: TGTGCCAGCAGTGAAGAGGGGGAGACCGGGGAGCTGTTTTTT
CDR3 protein: CASSEEGETGELFF

J gene: TRBJ1-1
D gene: -
clone size: many
V gene: TRBV28
CDR3 DNA: TGTGCCAGCAGTTCGTCGGGGGAGAACACTGAAGCTTTCTTT
CDR3 protein: CASSSSGENTEAFF

J gene: TRBJ1-5
D gene: TRBD1
clone size: -
V gene: TRBV20-1
CDR3 DNA: TGCAGTGCTAGTCTACCAGGGGGCCAGAATCAGCCCCAGCATTTT
CDR3 protein: CSASLPGGQNQPQHF

J gene: TRBJ2-1
D gene: -
clone size: many
V gene: TRBV10-3
CDR3 DNA: TGTGCCATCGGGGCGGCGGGGGCATACAATGAGCAGTTCTTC
CDR3 protein: CAIGAAGAYNEQFF

J gene: TRBJ2-3
D gene: -
clone size: many
V gene: TRBV14
CDR3 DNA: TGTGCCAGCAGCCAACATGACGGGGATACGCAGTATTTT
CDR3 protein: CASSQHDGDTQYF

J gene: TRBJ1-4
D gene: -
clone size: many
V gene: TRBV7-2
CDR3 DNA: TGTGCCAGCAGCTTAGCGGGCCCCGGGGAAAAACTGTTTTTT
CDR3 protein: CASSLAGPGEKLFF

J gene: TRBJ2-3
D gene: -
clone size: few
V gene: TRBV12-3/TRBV12-4
CDR3 DNA: TGTGCCAGCCGATTAGACTCTAGCACAGATACGCAGTATTTT
CDR3 protein: CASRLDSSTDTQYF

J gene: TRBJ1-5
D gene: -
clone size: many
V gene: TRBV7-6
CDR3 DNA: TGTGCCAGCAGCTTAGGGGCAGGGGCGAGCAATCAGCCCCAGCATTTT
CDR3 protein: CASSLGAGASNQPQHF

J gene: TRBJ1-4
D gene: TRBD1
clone size: many
V gene: TRBV5-1
CDR3 DNA: TGCGCCAGCAGCTCCTACAGGGGGATCAATGAAAAACTGTTTTTT
CDR3 protein: CASSSYRGINEKLFF

J gene: TRBJ2-1
D gene: -
clone size: many
V gene: TRBV29-1
CDR3 DNA: TGCAGCGTTGATGAGCAGTTCTTC
CDR3 protein: CSVDEQFF

J gene: TRBJ1-3
D gene: -
clone size: few
V gene: TRBV14
CDR3 DNA: TGTGCCAGCAGCCAATTGGAGGGAGGCTCTGGAAACACCATATATTTT
CDR3 protein: CASSQLEGGSGNTIYF